Below are 11 T cell receptor beta chains sequenced from a single sample in a study of breast tumors, draining lymph nodes, adjacent tissues. Samples came from axillary lymph nodes draining the breast cancer. TCRdb fed the multiplex PCR reads into MiXCR, producing one record per CDR3 protein. The repertoire consists of about 230,000 distinct CDR3 sequences, with roughly 32% occurring once and the leading ten covering roughly 1.5%. Sequenced material: axillary lymph node tissue. The receptors were sampled from a female donor with breast cancer. Some clones in this sample may be carry-over from other donors' samples.

This clonotype was counted a single time. V and J are TRBV11-3 and TRBJ2-6; D ambiguous. CDR3 size: 14 residues. Germline loops: CDR1 SGHNT, CDR2 YENEEA. V was pared by 7 bases and J by 0 bases, with 7 bases between. The CDR3 region is CASTSNSGANVLTF. Here the CDR3 DNA reads TGTGCCAGCACCTCGAACTCTGGGGCCAACGTCCTGACTTTC.

The rearrangement joins TRBV5-5 to TRBJ1-3; the match to TRBD1 covers 7 bases. Germline CDR1 SGHKS, CDR2 YYEKEE (reference sequence). V lost 1 base to trimming and J lost 4 bases; unmatched junction nucleotides: 2. This CDR3 contains 14 residues. CDR3 nucleotide sequence: TGTGCCAGCAGCTTGATGGACAGGGGAAACACCATATATTTT. The encoded protein is CASSLMDRGNTIYF.

The V gene is TRBV19, the J gene TRBJ1-4; D is perhaps TRBD1 (6 bases). CDR1 and CDR2 (germline): LNHDA, SQIVND (reference sequence). The CDR3 runs 17 residues. Trimming shortened V by 4 bases and J by 7 bases, and 22 bases separated the two germline ends. CDR3 residues: CASSKGTTWAGAEKLFF. The CDR3 nucleotides read TGTGCCAGTAGTAAGGGGACCACTTGGGCAGGGGCTGAAAAACTGTTTTTT.

This clonotype was counted many times. The chain links TRBV18 to TRBJ2-7; 7 nucleotides agree with TRBD2. The CDR3 has 14 amino acids. The germline V gene has CDR1 KGHSH and CDR2 LQKENI. The V segment lost 5 bases and the J segment 6 bases; nucleotides outside the gene matches: 10. In DNA, the CDR3 is TGTGCCAGCTCAGCGCGGGAGATAGTAAGCGAGCAGTACTTC. This gives the protein CASSAREIVSEQYF.

This clonotype was detected ten times or more. The chain couples TRBV24-1 to TRBJ2-1; no clear D gene. Germline CDR1 is KGHDR and CDR2 is SFDVKD. Trimming cost V 0 bases and J 6 bases, with 8 bases left between them. The CDR3 length is 14 residues. This chain's CDR3 is CATSDLLNLNEQFF. The DNA of the CDR3 is TGTGCCACCAGTGATTTGTTGAATCTCAATGAGCAGTTCTTC.

This clonotype appeared many times. The chain employs TRBV5-5 and TRBJ2-5, with 8 bases identical to TRBD1. Per the germline V gene, CDR1 is SGHKS and CDR2 is YYEKEE (reference sequence). The CDR3 consists of 15 residues. V trimming: 4 bases; J trimming: 1 base; junction bases outside the gene matches: 6. The CDR3: CASSRVGQGQETQYF. The CDR3 DNA reads TGTGCCAGCAGCCGAGTTGGACAGGGCCAAGAGACCCAGTACTTC.

Ten or more counts support this clonotype. The V gene is TRBV7-9, the J gene TRBJ2-1; TRBD2 aligns across 12 bases. V was clipped by 5 bases and J by 2 bases; unmatched bases: 10. The CDR3 spans 18 residues. Germline-derived CDR1 and CDR2 are SEHNR and FQNEAQ (reference sequence). This CDR3 reads CASSPGLAGGPTYNEQFF. The CDR3 region has the DNA TGTGCCAGCAGCCCAGGGCTAGCGGGAGGGCCCACCTACAATGAGCAGTTCTTC.

At least ten counts were recorded for this clonotype. V usage is TRBV20-1 and J usage is TRBJ2-2; TRBD1 is a possible D gene (5 bases). This CDR3 comprises 13 residues. V lost 1 base and J lost 6, with 9 bases in between. The germline V gene has CDR1 DFQATT and CDR2 SNEGSKA (reference sequence). CDR3 sequence reads: CSARGVGPGELFF. In DNA form, the CDR3 reads TGCAGTGCTAGAGGGGTGGGGCCCGGGGAGCTGTTTTTT.

This clonotype has only a few counts. A junction end diverges from the germline sequence, so it may reflect a read error. V gene TRBV9 combines with J gene TRBJ2-5, with D unresolved. The V gene's germline CDR1 is SGDLS and CDR2 YYNGEE. The CDR3 loop spans 14 amino acids. CDR3 DNA: TGTGCCAGCAGCGTCGGGCAGCTCCAAGAGACCCAGTGCTTC. This encodes CASSVGQLQETQCF. The whole variable domain, filled in from reference TRBV9 and TRBJ2-5, reads DSGVTQTPKHLITATGQRVTLRCSPRSGDLSVYWYQQSLDQGLQFLIQYYNGEERAKGNILERFSAQQFPDLHSELNLSSLELGDSALYFCASSVGQLQETQCFGPGTRLLVL.

This rearrangement joins TRBV7-2 to TRBJ1-2, with D possibly matching TRBD1 (5 bases). V was shortened by 5 bases and J by 7 bases, with 17 bases between the two germline ends. The length of the CDR3 is 14 residues. CDR1 is SGHTA, CDR2 FQGNSA, per germline. The DNA of the CDR3 is TGTGCCAGCAGCCCAGGGACGGGGGGTATTGGCTACACCTTC. It encodes CASSPGTGGIGYTF.

This clonotype was observed many times. This rearrangement joins TRBV5-1 to TRBJ2-2, with a weak D call TRBD2 (7 bases). The CDR3 covers 16 residues. Trimming removed 3 bases at V and 3 bases at J, with 15 bases between. From germline, CDR1 is SGHRS and CDR2 YFSETQ. Here the CDR3 DNA reads TGCGCCAGCAGCTCCTCGGGGGGCGCTTACACCGGGGAGCTGTTTTTT. Its protein product is CASSSSGGAYTGELFF.